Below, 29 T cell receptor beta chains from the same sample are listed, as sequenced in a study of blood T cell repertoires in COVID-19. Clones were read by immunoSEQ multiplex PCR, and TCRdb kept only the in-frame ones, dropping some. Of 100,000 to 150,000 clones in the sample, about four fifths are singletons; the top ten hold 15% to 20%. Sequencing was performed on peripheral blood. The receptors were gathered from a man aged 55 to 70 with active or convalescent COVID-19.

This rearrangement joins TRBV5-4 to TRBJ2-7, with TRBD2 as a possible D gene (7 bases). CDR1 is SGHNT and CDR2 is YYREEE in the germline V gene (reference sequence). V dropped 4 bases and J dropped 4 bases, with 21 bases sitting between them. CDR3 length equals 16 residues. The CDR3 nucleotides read TGTGCCAGCAGCCCCCCCCCAGTGGGGGGGACATACGAGCAGTACTTC. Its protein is CASSPPPVGGTYEQYF.

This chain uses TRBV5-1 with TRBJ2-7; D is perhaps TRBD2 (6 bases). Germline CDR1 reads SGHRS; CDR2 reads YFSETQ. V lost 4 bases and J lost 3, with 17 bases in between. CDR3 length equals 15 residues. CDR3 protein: CASSHNAGPVYEQYF. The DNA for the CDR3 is TGCGCCAGCAGCCACAACGCGGGGCCAGTCTACGAGCAGTACTTC.

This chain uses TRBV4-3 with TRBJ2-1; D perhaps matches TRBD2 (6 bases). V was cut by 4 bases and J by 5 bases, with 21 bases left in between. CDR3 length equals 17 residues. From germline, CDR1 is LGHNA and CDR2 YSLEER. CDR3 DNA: TGCGCCAGCAGCCCATCAGAAGGGTGGGAGGAGAACAATGAGCAGTTCTTC. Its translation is CASSPSEGWEENNEQFF.

The CDR3 protein is CASSRDYKSYEQYF. CDR3 DNA sequence: TGTGCCAGCAGTAGGGACTACAAGTCCTACGAGCAGTACTTC. This chain connects TRBV7-2 to TRBJ2-7, with 7 bases that match TRBD2. The CDR3 runs to 14 residues. Unmatched junction bases numbered 6, after V lost 6 bases and J lost 1 base. Germline CDR1 and CDR2: SGHTA and FQGNSA.

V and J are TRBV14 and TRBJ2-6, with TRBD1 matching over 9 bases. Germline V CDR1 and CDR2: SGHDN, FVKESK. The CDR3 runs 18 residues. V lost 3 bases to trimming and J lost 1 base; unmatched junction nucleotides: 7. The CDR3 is CASSQSTGGASGANVLTF. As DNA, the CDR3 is TGTGCCAGCAGCCAGAGTACAGGGGGCGCATCTGGGGCCAACGTCCTGACTTTC.

The chain's CDR3 is CASSLMGAGAEQYF. In DNA form, the CDR3 reads TGTGCCAGCAGCTTAATGGGGGCGGGAGCGGAGCAGTACTTC. The rearrangement uses TRBV7-3 and TRBJ2-7, with D perhaps TRBD2 (7 bases). Trimming removed 1 base from V and 7 bases from J, with 14 bases in between. Germline-derived CDR1 and CDR2 are SGHTA and FQGTGA. The CDR3 is 14 residues long.

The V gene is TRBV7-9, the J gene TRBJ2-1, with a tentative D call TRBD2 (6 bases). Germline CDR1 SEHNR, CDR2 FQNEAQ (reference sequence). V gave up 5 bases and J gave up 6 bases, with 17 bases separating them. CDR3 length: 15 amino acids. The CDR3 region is CASSTVPGAVNEQFF. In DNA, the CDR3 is TGTGCCAGCAGCACCGTGCCGGGAGCGGTCAATGAGCAGTTCTTC.

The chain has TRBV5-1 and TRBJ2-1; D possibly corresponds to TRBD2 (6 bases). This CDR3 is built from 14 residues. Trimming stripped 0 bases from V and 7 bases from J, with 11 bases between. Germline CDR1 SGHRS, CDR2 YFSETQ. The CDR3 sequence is CASSLVREGNEQFF. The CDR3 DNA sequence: TGCGCCAGCAGCTTGGTGCGGGAAGGGAATGAGCAGTTCTTC.

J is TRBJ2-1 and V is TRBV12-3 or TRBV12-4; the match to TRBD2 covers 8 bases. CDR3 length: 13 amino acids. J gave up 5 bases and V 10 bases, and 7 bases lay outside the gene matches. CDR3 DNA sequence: TGTGCCACCTTCGTACTAGCGGACAATGAGCAGTTCTTC. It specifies CATFVLADNEQFF.

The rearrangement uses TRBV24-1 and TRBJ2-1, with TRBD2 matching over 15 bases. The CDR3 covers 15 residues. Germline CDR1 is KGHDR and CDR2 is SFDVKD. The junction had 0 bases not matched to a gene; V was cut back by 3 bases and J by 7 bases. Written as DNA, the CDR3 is TGTGCCACCAGTGATGGACTAGCGGGAGGGAATGAGCAGTTCTTC. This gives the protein CATSDGLAGGNEQFF.

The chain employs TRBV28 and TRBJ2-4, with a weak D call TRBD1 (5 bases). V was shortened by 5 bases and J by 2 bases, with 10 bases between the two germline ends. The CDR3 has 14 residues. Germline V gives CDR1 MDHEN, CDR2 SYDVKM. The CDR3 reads CASSGAVPKNIQYF. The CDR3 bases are TGTGCCAGCAGTGGGGCCGTGCCCAAAAACATTCAGTACTTC.

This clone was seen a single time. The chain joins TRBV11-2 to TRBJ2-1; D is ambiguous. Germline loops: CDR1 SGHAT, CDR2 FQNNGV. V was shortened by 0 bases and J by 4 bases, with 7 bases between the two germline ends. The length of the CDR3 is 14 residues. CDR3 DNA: TGTGCCAGCAGCTTAGATAGTAGTTACAATGAGCAGTTCTTC. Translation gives CASSLDSSYNEQFF. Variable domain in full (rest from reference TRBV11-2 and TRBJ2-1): EAGVAQSPRYKIIEKRQSVAFWCNPISGHATLYWYQQILGQGPKLLIQFQNNGVVDDSQLPKDRFSAERLKGVDSTLKIQPAKLEDSAVYLCASSLDSSYNEQFFGPGTRLTVL.

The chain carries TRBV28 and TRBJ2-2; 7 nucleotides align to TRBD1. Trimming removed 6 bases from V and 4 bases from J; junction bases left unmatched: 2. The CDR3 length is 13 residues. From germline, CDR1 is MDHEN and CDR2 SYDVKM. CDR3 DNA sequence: TGTGCCAGCAGGAGACAGGGCACCGGGGAGCTGTTTTTT. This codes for CASRRQGTGELFF.

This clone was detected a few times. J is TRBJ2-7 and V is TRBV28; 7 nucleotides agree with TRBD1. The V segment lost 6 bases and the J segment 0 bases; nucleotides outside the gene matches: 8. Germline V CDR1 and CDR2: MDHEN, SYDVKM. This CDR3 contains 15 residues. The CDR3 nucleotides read TGTGCCAGCAGGGAAAACAGGGGCCACTCCTACGAGCAGTACTTC. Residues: CASRENRGHSYEQYF.

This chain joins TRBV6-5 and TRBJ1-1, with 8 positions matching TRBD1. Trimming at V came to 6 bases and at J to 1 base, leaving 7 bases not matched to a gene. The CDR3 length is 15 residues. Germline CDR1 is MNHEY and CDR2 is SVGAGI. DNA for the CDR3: TGTGCCAGCAGACTGGACAGGGCGTGGAACACTGAAGCTTTCTTT. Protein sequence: CASRLDRAWNTEAFF.

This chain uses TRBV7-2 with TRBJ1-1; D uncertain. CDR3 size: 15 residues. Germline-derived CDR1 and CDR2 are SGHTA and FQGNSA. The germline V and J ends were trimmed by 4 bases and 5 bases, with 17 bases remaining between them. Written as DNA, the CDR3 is TGTGCCAGCAGCTCGCAGTTAACTCGGGGAACTGAAGCTTTCTTT. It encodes CASSSQLTRGTEAFF.

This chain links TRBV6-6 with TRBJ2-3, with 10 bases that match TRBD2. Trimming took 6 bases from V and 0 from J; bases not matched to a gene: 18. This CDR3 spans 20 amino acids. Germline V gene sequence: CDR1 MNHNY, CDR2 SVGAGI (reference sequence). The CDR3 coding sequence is TGTGCCAGCAGCCTACCCCCTAGCGGGGGCCCCTGGGGCAGCACAGATACGCAGTATTTT. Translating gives CASSLPPSGGPWGSTDTQYF.

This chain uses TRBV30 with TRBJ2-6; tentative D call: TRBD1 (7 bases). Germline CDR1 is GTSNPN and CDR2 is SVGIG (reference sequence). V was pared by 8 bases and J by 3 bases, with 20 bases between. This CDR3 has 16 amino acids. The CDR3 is CARGEQGVFGANVLTF. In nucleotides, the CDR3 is TGTGCCAGGGGGGAGCAGGGGGTCTTTGGGGCCAACGTCCTGACTTTC. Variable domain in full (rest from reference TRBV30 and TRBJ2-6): SQTIHQWPATLVQPVGSPLSLECTVEGTSNPNLYWYRQAAGRGLQLLFYSVGIGQISSEVPQNLSASRPQDRQFILSSKKLLLSDSGFYLCARGEQGVFGANVLTFGAGSRLTVL.

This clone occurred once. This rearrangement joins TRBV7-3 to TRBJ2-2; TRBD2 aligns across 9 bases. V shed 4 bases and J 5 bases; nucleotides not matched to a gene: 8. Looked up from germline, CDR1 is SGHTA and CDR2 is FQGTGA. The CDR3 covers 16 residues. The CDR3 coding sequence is TGTGCCAGCAGCTCAGTCGGACTAGCGTTGACCGGGGAGCTGTTTTTT. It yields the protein CASSSVGLALTGELFF.

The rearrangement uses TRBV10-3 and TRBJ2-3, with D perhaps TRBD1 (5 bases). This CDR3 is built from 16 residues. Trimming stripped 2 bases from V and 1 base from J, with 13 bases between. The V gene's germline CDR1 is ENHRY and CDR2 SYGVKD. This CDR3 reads CAISEPGAPGTDTQYF. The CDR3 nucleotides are TGTGCCATCAGTGAGCCTGGGGCGCCCGGCACAGATACGCAGTATTTT.

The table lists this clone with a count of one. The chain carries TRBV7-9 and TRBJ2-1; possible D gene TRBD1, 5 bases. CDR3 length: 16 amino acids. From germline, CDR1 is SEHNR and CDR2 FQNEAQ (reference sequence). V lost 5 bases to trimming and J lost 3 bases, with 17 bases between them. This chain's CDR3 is CASSAGRQAIYNEQFF. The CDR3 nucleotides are TGTGCCAGCAGCGCAGGGCGGCAGGCGATCTACAATGAGCAGTTCTTC.

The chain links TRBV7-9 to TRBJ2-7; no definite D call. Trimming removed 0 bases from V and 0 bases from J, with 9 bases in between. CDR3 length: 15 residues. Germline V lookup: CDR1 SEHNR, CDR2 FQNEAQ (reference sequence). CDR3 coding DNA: TGTGCCAGCAGCTTAGCCCAAGAGAGCTCCTACGAGCAGTACTTC. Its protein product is CASSLAQESSYEQYF.

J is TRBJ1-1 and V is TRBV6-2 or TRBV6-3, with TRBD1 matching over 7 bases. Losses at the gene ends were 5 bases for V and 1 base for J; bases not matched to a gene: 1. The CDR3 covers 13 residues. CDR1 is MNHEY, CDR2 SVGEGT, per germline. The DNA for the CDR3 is TGTGCCAGCAGTAAGGGGGCGAACACTGAAGCTTTCTTT. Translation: CASSKGANTEAFF.

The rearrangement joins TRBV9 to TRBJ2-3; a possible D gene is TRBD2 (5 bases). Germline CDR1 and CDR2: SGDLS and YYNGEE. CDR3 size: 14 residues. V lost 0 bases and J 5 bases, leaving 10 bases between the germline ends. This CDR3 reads CASSVGGSGDTQYF. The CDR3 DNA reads TGTGCCAGCAGCGTAGGTGGGAGTGGAGATACGCAGTATTTT.

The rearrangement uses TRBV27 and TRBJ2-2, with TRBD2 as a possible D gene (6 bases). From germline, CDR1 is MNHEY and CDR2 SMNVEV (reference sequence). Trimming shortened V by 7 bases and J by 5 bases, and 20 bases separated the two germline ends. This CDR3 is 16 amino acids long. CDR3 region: CASKLLPTRGTGELFF. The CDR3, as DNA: TGTGCCAGCAAACTCCTACCGACCCGGGGGACCGGGGAGCTGTTTTTT.

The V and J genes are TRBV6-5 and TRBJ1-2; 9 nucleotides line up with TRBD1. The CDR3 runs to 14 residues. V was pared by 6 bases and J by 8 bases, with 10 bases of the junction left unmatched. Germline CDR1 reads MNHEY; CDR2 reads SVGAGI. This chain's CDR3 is CASSRGQGESGYTF. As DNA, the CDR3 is TGTGCCAGCAGCCGGGGACAGGGCGAATCAGGCTACACCTTC.

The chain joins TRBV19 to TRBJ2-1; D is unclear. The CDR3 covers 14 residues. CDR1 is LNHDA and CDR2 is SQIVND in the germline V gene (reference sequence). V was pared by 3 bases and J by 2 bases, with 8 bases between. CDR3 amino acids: CASSMAGTYNEQFF. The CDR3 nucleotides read TGTGCCAGTAGTATGGCAGGTACCTACAATGAGCAGTTCTTC.

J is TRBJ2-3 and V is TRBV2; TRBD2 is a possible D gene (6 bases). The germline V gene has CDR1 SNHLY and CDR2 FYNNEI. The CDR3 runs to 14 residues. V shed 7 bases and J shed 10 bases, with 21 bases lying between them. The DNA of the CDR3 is TGTGCCAGCACCTCCGGGACTCCGAGGGTGGCGCAGTATTTT. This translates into CASTSGTPRVAQYF.

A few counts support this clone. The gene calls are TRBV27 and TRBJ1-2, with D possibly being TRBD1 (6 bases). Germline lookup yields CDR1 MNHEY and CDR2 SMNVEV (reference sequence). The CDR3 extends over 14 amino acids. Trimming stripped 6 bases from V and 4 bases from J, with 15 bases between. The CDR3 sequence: CASRGGAAGYGYTF. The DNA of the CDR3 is TGTGCCAGCAGGGGGGGGGCCGCTGGCTATGGCTACACCTTC.